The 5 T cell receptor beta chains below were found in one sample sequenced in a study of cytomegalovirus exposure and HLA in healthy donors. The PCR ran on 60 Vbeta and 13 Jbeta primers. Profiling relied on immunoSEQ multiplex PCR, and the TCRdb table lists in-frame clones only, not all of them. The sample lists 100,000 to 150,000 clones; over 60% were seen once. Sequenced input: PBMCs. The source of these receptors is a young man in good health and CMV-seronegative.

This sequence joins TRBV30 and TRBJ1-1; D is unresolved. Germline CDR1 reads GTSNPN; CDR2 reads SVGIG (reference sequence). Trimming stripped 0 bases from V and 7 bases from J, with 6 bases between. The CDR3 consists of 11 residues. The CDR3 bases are TGTGCCTGGAGTGTAGCTTTTGAAGCTTTCTTT. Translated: CAWSVAFEAFF.

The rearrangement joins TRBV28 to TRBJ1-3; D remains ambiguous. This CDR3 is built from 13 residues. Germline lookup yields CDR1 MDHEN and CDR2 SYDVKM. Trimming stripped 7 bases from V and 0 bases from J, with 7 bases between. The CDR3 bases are TGTGCCAGCATGCCGGGCTCTGGAAACACCATATATTTT. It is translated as CASMPGSGNTIYF.

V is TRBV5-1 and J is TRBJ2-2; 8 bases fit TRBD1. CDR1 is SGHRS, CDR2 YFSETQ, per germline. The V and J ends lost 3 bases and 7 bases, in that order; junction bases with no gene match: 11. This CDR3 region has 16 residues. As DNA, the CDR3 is TGCGCCAGCAGCTCGTCAGGGGGCGCAGGGGGCGGGGAGCTGTTTTTT. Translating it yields CASSSSGGAGGGELFF.

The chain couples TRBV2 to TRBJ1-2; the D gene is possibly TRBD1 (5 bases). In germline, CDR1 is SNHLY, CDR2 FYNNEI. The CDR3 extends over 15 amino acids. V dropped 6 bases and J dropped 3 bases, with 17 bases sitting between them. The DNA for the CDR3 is TGTGCCAGCAGGGCGGGGACCAGCACGTACTATGGCTACACCTTC. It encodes CASRAGTSTYYGYTF.

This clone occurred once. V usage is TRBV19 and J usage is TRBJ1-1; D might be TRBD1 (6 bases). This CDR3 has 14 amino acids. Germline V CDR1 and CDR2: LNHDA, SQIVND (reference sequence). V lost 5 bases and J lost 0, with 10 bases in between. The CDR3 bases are TGTGCCAGTAGTCCTAACAGGGTGAACACTGAAGCTTTCTTT. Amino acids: CASSPNRVNTEAFF.